The 14 T cell receptor beta chains reported below all come from one sample, sequenced in a study of cytomegalovirus exposure and HLA in healthy donors. In the PCR, 60 Vbeta and 13 Jbeta primers were used. Only in-frame clones appear in the TCRdb table, and some are missing; sequencing was by immunoSEQ multiplex PCR. The table has tens of thousands of clones, roughly 80% seen once. Specimen: PBMCs. The source is a man aged 40-49 years in good health and CMV-seronegative.

This clone was observed a few times. This sequence joins TRBV6-1 and TRBJ2-1; D not resolved. Per germline, CDR1 MNHNS and CDR2 SASEGT. The length of the CDR3 is 11 residues. The V and J ends lost 10 bases and 10 bases respectively, with 14 bases between them. The CDR3 region has the DNA TGTGCCATCTCTTCAGGCAGGGAGCAGTTCTTC. Its protein is CAISSGREQFF.

The chain uses TRBV7-9 and TRBJ1-3, with 7 nucleotides matching TRBD1. Germline CDR1 reads SEHNR; CDR2 reads FQNEAQ (reference sequence). Germline trimming cut 5 bases from V and 0 bases from J; bases unmatched to any gene: 13. This CDR3 is built from 18 residues. CDR3 in DNA: TGTGCCAGCAGCAATAGAGTAACGACAGGGTACTCTGGAAACACCATATATTTT. Protein: CASSNRVTTGYSGNTIYF.

This rearrangement joins TRBV15 to TRBJ2-7; TRBD2 matches at 7 bases. The J segment lost 2 bases and the V segment lost 1 base, leaving 5 bases of the junction unmatched. The CDR3 extends over 15 amino acids. Germline assignment: CDR1 LNHNV and CDR2 YYDKDF (reference sequence). Here the CDR3 reads CATSRGGGATYEQYF. The CDR3 DNA reads as TGTGCCACCAGCAGAGGGGGAGGGGCGACCTACGAGCAGTACTTC.

The CDR3 coding sequence is TGCGCCAGCAGCCCAGGACTAGCGGGAGGACGGACCGGGGAGCTGTTTTTT. It is translated as CASSPGLAGGRTGELFF. The rearrangement links TRBV5-1 to TRBJ2-2; 14 nucleotides match TRBD2. Germline CDR1 and CDR2: SGHRS and YFSETQ. CDR3 length: 17 residues. V shed 4 bases and J 5 bases; nucleotides not matched to a gene: 7.

The genes are TRBV25-1 and TRBJ1-2; D gene unclear. Germline V gives CDR1 MGHDK, CDR2 SYGVNS. CDR3 length: 10 amino acids. V was cut by 10 bases and J by 6 bases, with 9 bases left in between. CDR3 coding DNA: TGTGCCACCTATTCCCATGGCTACACCTTC. This sequence encodes CATYSHGYTF.

J is TRBJ2-1 and V is TRBV5-6; 11 bases line up with TRBD1. The CDR3 is 15 residues long. J lost 6 bases, V lost 3 bases, and 5 bases had no gene match. The germline V gene has CDR1 SGHDT and CDR2 YYEEEE. The CDR3: CASSSGQGAFNEQFF. The CDR3 nucleotides are TGTGCCAGCAGCTCTGGACAGGGGGCGTTCAATGAGCAGTTCTTC.

The rearrangement uses TRBV5-5 and TRBJ1-6; 7 positions match TRBD1. CDR3 length: 15 residues. Per germline, CDR1 SGHKS and CDR2 YYEKEE (reference sequence). V lost 3 bases and J lost 7; bases outside the gene matches: 7. The CDR3: CASSSSRQGNSPLHF. The CDR3 coding sequence is TGTGCCAGCAGCTCATCCCGACAGGGAAATTCACCCCTCCACTTT. Filled out from reference TRBV5-5 and TRBJ1-6, the complete variable domain reads DAGVTQSPTHLIKTRGQQVTLRCSPISGHKSVSWYQQVLGQGPQFIFQYYEKEERGRGNFPDRFSARQFPNYSSELNVNALLLGDSALYLCASSSSRQGNSPLHFGNGTRLTVT.

The chain uses TRBV5-1 and TRBJ2-7, with D unresolved. The germline gives CDR1 SGHRS, CDR2 YFSETQ. The CDR3 spans 15 residues. V was pared by 4 bases and J by 6 bases, with 20 bases between. The CDR3 reads CASSPVGRKDGEQYF. The CDR3 coding sequence is TGCGCCAGCAGCCCGGTGGGCCGGAAGGATGGCGAGCAGTACTTC.

The chain couples TRBV7-9 to TRBJ1-1, with 7 bases matching TRBD1. This CDR3 region has 14 residues. Trimming cost V 6 bases and J 4 bases; bases outside gene matches: 8. The V gene's germline CDR1 is SEHNR and CDR2 FQNEAQ (reference sequence). The CDR3: CASSPPSGGTEAFF. The CDR3 DNA reads TGTGCCAGCAGTCCCCCTTCAGGGGGCACTGAAGCTTTCTTT.

J is TRBJ2-7 and V is TRBV5-1, with D tentatively TRBD1 (6 bases). With 2 bases removed from V and 0 bases from J, the gap between germline ends came to 9 bases. The CDR3 has 14 amino acids. Germline V gene sequence: CDR1 SGHRS, CDR2 YFSETQ. The CDR3 is CASSFAGDSYEQYF. CDR3 sequence (DNA): TGCGCCAGCAGCTTTGCAGGGGACTCCTACGAGCAGTACTTC.

This chain links TRBV6-1 with TRBJ2-2, with 7 bases lining up with TRBD2. The junction had 10 bases not matched to a gene; V was cut back by 7 bases and J by 5 bases. Germline V gives CDR1 MNHNS, CDR2 SASEGT. This CDR3 is 15 amino acids long. The CDR3 protein is CASILGGVGTGELFF. The CDR3 bases are TGTGCCAGCATCCTGGGGGGGGTCGGAACCGGGGAGCTGTTTTTT.

The chain employs TRBV29-1 and TRBJ2-1; D might be TRBD2 (6 bases). CDR3 length: 12 amino acids. V lost 3 bases, J lost 8 bases, and 11 bases lay in between. Germline-derived CDR1 and CDR2 are SQVTM and ANQGSEA. The CDR3 DNA is TGCAGCGTTGAGCGGGATGTTCATGAGCAGTTCTTC. It translates to CSVERDVHEQFF.

A word on this clone: This sample includes further DNA sequences coding for the same CDR3. The CDR3 DNA follows: TGTGCCAGTAGGGACAGTTTGAACACTGAAGCTTTCTTT. Its translation: CASRDSLNTEAFF. The rearrangement uses TRBV19 and TRBJ1-1; TRBD1 might be the D (6 bases). CDR3 length: 13 amino acids. Trimming cost V 6 bases and J 0 bases, with 8 bases left between them. CDR1 and CDR2 (germline): LNHDA, SQIVND (reference sequence).

The V gene is TRBV4-1, the J gene TRBJ1-5; no clear D. V dropped 1 base and J dropped 6 bases, with 16 bases sitting between them. The CDR3 covers 16 residues. In germline, CDR1 is MGHRA, CDR2 YSYEKL. This CDR3 reads CASSQASSRVLQPQHF. CDR3 nucleotide sequence: TGCGCCAGCAGCCAAGCGTCGTCTCGGGTGCTTCAGCCCCAGCATTTT.